A single T cell receptor beta chain is shown here with its context. The sample is drawn from a study of blood T cell repertoires in COVID-19. The table came from immunoSEQ multiplex PCR; TCRdb's copy has only in-frame clones and leaves some out. Here the sample spans 220,000 or so clones, around 91% being singletons. The CDR3 is 15 amino acids. Germline V CDR1 and CDR2: SGHVS, FQNEAQ. The J segment lost 4 bases and the V segment lost 3 bases, leaving 8 bases of the junction unmatched. The receptor was derived from a man aged 30 to 39 who had been exposed to COVID-19. The chain carries TRBV7-8 and TRBJ1-2, with TRBD1 matching 7 bases. The sequenced sample consisted of PBMCs or T cells enriched from blood (not recorded which). The CDR3 protein is CASSFRTGRGYGYTF. CDR3 in DNA: TGTGCCAGCAGCTTTCGGACAGGTCGAGGCTATGGCTACACCTTC.